The rows below give T cell receptor beta chains drawn from one sample of a study of identical twins. Via MiXCR, TCRdb re-called the 5' RACE reads, giving one row per CDR3 protein. The data contain 750,000 to 950,000 distinct CDR3 sequences, around an eighth of them seen just once; the ten biggest clones take up 1.5% to 2%. The sample was also reused in another study, on yellow fever vaccine responses in identical twins.

The sequenced material came from PBMCs. The receptors were gathered from a woman in her late teens or twenties in good health. CDR3s include the opening cysteine and the closing phenylalanine or tryptophan. D genes are given only for firm matches. Clone size is not always given. Where it is, it says once, few, many or a class for expanded clones.

TGTGCCAGCAGCCAAGATCACAGCGGAAACTACAATGAGCAGTTCTTC	CASSQDHSGNYNEQFF	TRBV4-2	TRBJ2-1	many	.
TGCAGTGCTAGAGATCTAGACAGGGCCCGGGAAAAACTGTTTTTT	CSARDLDRAREKLFF	TRBV20-1	TRBJ1-4	few	TRBD1
TGTGCCAGCACGGGTAGCCCCGATACGCAGTATTTT	CASTGSPDTQYF	TRBV12-3/TRBV12-4	TRBJ2-3	few	.
TGTGCCAGCAGTCTGGGACAGGAGATCACAGATACGCAGTATTTT	CASSLGQEITDTQYF	TRBV28	TRBJ2-3	few	TRBD1
TGCGCCAGCAGCTTGAGCCGGGCCGGCTACGAGCAGTACTTC	CASSLSRAGYEQYF	TRBV5-1	TRBJ2-7	few	.
TGTGCTAGTGGTTCCCGGGAGGGCACTGAAGCTTTCTTT	CASGSREGTEAFF	TRBV12-5	TRBJ1-1	.	.
TGTGCCAGCCTCCGGGACAGGGACACTGAAGCTTTCTTT	CASLRDRDTEAFF	TRBV18	TRBJ1-1	.	TRBD1
TGTGCCAGCTCTGAGAACCCGAACACCGGGGAGCTGTTTTTT	CASSENPNTGELFF	TRBV18	TRBJ2-2	.	.
TGTGCCAGCAGTCGCGACAGGTTCTCCTATGGCTACACCTTC	CASSRDRFSYGYTF	TRBV27	TRBJ1-2	many	.
TGCAGCGTTGACACCCCATGGAGAACTCGGCGGGGCAGCACAGATACGCAGTATTTT	CSVDTPWRTRRGSTDTQYF	TRBV29-1	TRBJ2-3	.	.
TGCAGCGCCGCAGGGGCCTACGAGCAGTACTTC	CSAAGAYEQYF	TRBV29-1	TRBJ2-7	.	.
TGTGCCAGCAGCTCCCGGGCCCTAGTAGTGGGATCCTACAATGAGCAGTTCTTC	CASSSRALVVGSYNEQFF	TRBV11-2	TRBJ2-1	.	.
TGTGCCAGCTCCCGAAGGACAGGGCCTGGGGAAGGTGAGCAGTTCTTC	CASSRRTGPGEGEQFF	TRBV18	TRBJ2-1	few	TRBD1
TGCAGTGCTAACGACAGGGGTAATCAGCCCCAGCATTTT	CSANDRGNQPQHF	TRBV20-1	TRBJ1-5	.	TRBD1
TGCAGTGCCCAAGGACTCTACACCGGGGAGCTGTTTTTT	CSAQGLYTGELFF	TRBV20-1	TRBJ2-2	.	.
TGTGCCAGCATGGAGAGAGGGGAGAGCTCCTACAATGAGCAGTTCTTC	CASMERGESSYNEQFF	TRBV12-3/TRBV12-4	TRBJ2-1	few	.
TGCGCCAGCAGCTCAGGACTCCCCTCAGATACGCAGTATTTT	CASSSGLPSDTQYF	TRBV5-1	TRBJ2-3	.	.
TGTGCCAGCAGTGAATATTCAGGGACCCAGTACTTC	CASSEYSGTQYF	TRBV25-1	TRBJ2-5	.	.
TGTGCCACCAGCAGCGACTGGGGGGCAAAGACCCAGTACTTC	CATSSDWGAKTQYF	TRBV15	TRBJ2-5	.	.
TGTGCCACCGATGGCCGTTTCGCTATGGGGTACAATGAGCAGTTCTTC	CATDGRFAMGYNEQFF	TRBV24-1	TRBJ2-1	.	.
TGCGCCAGCAGCTTGGCCGTGGCCGCTTTTGAGCAGTACTTC	CASSLAVAAFEQYF	TRBV5-1	TRBJ2-7	few	.
TGCAGTGCGGCCGGGACCCCCCAAGTAAAGAACACTGAAGCTTTCTTT	CSAAGTPQVKNTEAFF	TRBV20-1	TRBJ1-1	few	.
TGTGCCACCAGTGTCCCAGGGGGGGCCCCAGATACGCAGTATTTT	CATSVPGGAPDTQYF	TRBV24-1	TRBJ2-3	few	.
TGTGCCAGCAGTGAGGGACAGGGAGGAACTAATGAAAAACTGTTTTTT	CASSEGQGGTNEKLFF	TRBV25-1	TRBJ1-4	few	TRBD1
TGCAGTGCTACAGTTCAGAACACTGAAGCTTTCTTT	CSATVQNTEAFF	TRBV20-1	TRBJ1-1	few	.
TGCAGTGCTAAGACTAGCGGGGCAGATACGCAGTATTTT	CSAKTSGADTQYF	TRBV20-1	TRBJ2-3	.	TRBD2
TGTGCCAGCAGCAATAAACTCCACACAGATACGCAGTATTTT	CASSNKLHTDTQYF	TRBV11-2	TRBJ2-3	few	.
TGTGCCACCAGTGATTTGCCTAGCGGGAGGCCAGATACGCAGTATTTT	CATSDLPSGRPDTQYF	TRBV24-1	TRBJ2-3	few	TRBD2
TGTGCCAGCAGCCAAGATCTTCCAGGGTCGGGAAACACCATATATTTT	CASSQDLPGSGNTIYF	TRBV4-2	TRBJ1-3	.	.
TGTGCCAGCAGTTACAATCTAGCGGGAAGGGCCAAAAACATTCAGTACTTC	CASSYNLAGRAKNIQYF	TRBV6-5	TRBJ2-4	.	TRBD2
TGTGCCAGCAGTCCTAGCGGGAGGGCCGCAGATACGCAGTATTTT	CASSPSGRAADTQYF	TRBV6-1	TRBJ2-3	many	TRBD2
TGTGCCAGTAGTATTTTAGAGTTCGGCGCTAGCAATCAGCCCCAGCATTTT	CASSILEFGASNQPQHF	TRBV19	TRBJ1-5	few	.
TGCAGTGCCAGCACGGGGGACTCCTACAATGAGCGGTTCTTC	CSASTGDSYNERFF	TRBV20-1	TRBJ2-1	once	.
TGTGCCAGCAGCTTCGTCACAAACATGAACACTGAAGCTTTCTTT	CASSFVTNMNTEAFF	TRBV11-2	TRBJ1-1	.	.
TGTGCCAGCTCTCAAAGACAGTCCCAAGAGACCCAGTACTTC	CASSQRQSQETQYF	TRBV18	TRBJ2-5	.	.
TGTGCCAGCAGTCAACTAGCGGGAGGGCCGCTAAGCACAGATACGCAGTATTTT	CASSQLAGGPLSTDTQYF	TRBV27	TRBJ2-3	.	TRBD2
TGCAGCGTTGAAAAAGGCGACAGGGTGGGTGGCTACACCTTC	CSVEKGDRVGGYTF	TRBV29-1	TRBJ1-2	.	TRBD1
TGTGCCACCAGCAGAGATTTTAACAGGGGGCTTTCAAACACCGGGGAGCTGTTTTTT	CATSRDFNRGLSNTGELFF	TRBV15	TRBJ2-2	many	TRBD1
TGTGCCAGCATGGTGGGGCAGCTGAACACTGAAGCTTTCTTT	CASMVGQLNTEAFF	TRBV6-1	TRBJ1-1	.	.
TGTGCCAGCAGGGACAGGGTGTGGGAGACCCAGTACTTC	CASRDRVWETQYF	TRBV2	TRBJ2-5	.	TRBD1
TGTGCCAGCAGTTTATTCGACAGTACCTACAATGAGCAGTTCTTC	CASSLFDSTYNEQFF	TRBV28	TRBJ2-1	few	.
TGTGCCAGCAGCTTGGATCCGGGGGGAGAAGAGACCCAGTACTTC	CASSLDPGGEETQYF	TRBV5-4	TRBJ2-5	few	TRBD2
TGTGCCAGTAGTCTCGGACTAGCGCCCAACAATGAGCAGTTCTTC	CASSLGLAPNNEQFF	TRBV19	TRBJ2-1	.	TRBD2